Below, 9 T cell receptor beta chains from the same sample are listed, as sequenced in a study of human T cells and chemical hapten exposure. This sample's time point: patch test 1, 2 weeks after DPC sensitization. Treatment here: therapeutic diphenylcyclopropenone sensitization with weekly scalp DPC. Unfractionated whole blood was the source of the extracted total RNA. TCRdb reprocessed the RACE reads via MiXCR and lists one record per CDR3 protein. The table has roughly 34,000 distinct CDR3 sequences, roughly 6.4% seen once; the top ten hold roughly 9%. The sample here was whole blood, taken in connection with sensitization to the hapten diphenylcyclopropenone (DPC). The receptors were sampled from a woman in her twenties or thirties with alopecia areata. Some clones in this sample may be carry-over from other donors' samples.

This clonotype was picked up many times. The genes are TRBV5-6 and TRBJ2-5, with 11 bases that match TRBD2. The V gene's germline CDR1 is SGHDT and CDR2 YYEEEE. The CDR3 sequence is 14 residues long. The ends lost 6 bases at V and 5 bases at J; junction bases unmatched: 6. CDR3 loop: CASTLLAGVETQYF. In nucleotides, the CDR3 is TGTGCCAGCACCTTACTAGCGGGGGTTGAGACCCAGTACTTC.

There are many counts of this clonotype. J is TRBJ2-1 and V is TRBV3-1; D may correspond to TRBD1 or TRBD2 (6 bases each). V was pared by 1 base and J by 6 bases, with 16 bases between. Germline V gene sequence: CDR1 LGHDT, CDR2 YNNKEL (reference sequence). The CDR3 has 16 residues. In DNA form, the CDR3 reads TGTGCCAGCAGCCAAGGCCGAACCACGGGGGCCAATGAGCAGTTCTTC. Protein sequence: CASSQGRTTGANEQFF.

This chain uses TRBV5-6 with TRBJ2-3; TRBD2 matches 14 bases. The length of the CDR3 is 16 residues. Germline CDR1 is SGHDT and CDR2 is YYEEEE. V lost 4 bases, J lost 2 bases, and 3 bases stayed unmatched. The CDR3 here is CASSGGLAGVTDTQYF. The CDR3 DNA reads as TGTGCCAGCAGCGGGGGACTAGCGGGGGTCACAGATACGCAGTATTTT. Using reference TRBV5-6 and TRBJ2-3 for the parts outside the CDR3, the full variable domain is DAGVTQSPTHLIKTRGQQVTLRCSPKSGHDTVSWYQQALGQGPQFIFQYYEEEERQRGNFPDRFSGHQFPNYSSELNVNALLLGDSALYLCASSGGLAGVTDTQYFGPGTRLTVL.

This clonotype was found a few times. This chain connects TRBV30 to TRBJ2-5; D is uncertain. Deletions cut 5 bases from V and 5 bases from J, with 15 bases between. The CDR3 is 13 residues long. Germline CDR1 is GTSNPN and CDR2 is SVGIG (reference sequence). This CDR3 is CAWDISIGETQYF. CDR3 DNA sequence: TGTGCCTGGGACATATCCATCGGGGAGACCCAGTACTTC.

This clonotype was detected only a few times. The genes are TRBV28 and TRBJ2-3; D is perhaps TRBD2 (7 bases). Germline CDR1 and CDR2: MDHEN and SYDVKM. The germline V and J ends were trimmed by 1 base and 2 bases, with 10 bases remaining between them. The CDR3 length is 15 residues. The CDR3 is CASSLYRGATDTQYF. In DNA, the CDR3 is TGTGCCAGCAGTTTATACCGGGGGGCCACAGATACGCAGTATTTT. Drawing the rest from reference TRBV28 and TRBJ2-3, the complete variable domain is DVKVTQSSRYLVKRTGEKVFLECVQDMDHENMFWYRQDPGLGLRLIYFSYDVKMKEKGDIPEGYSVSREKKERFSLILESASTNQTSMYLCASSLYRGATDTQYFGPGTRLTVL.

The chain combines TRBV7-9 with TRBJ1-6, with 7 nucleotides matching TRBD1. V lost 1 base and J lost 7; bases outside the gene matches: 4. The CDR3 contains 15 residues. Germline V lookup: CDR1 SEHNR, CDR2 FQNEAQ (reference sequence). CDR3 coding DNA: TGTGCCAGCAGCTTAGAAGAGGGGGCAAATTCACCCCTCCACTTT. Encoded protein: CASSLEEGANSPLHF.

The chain combines TRBV30 with TRBJ2-2; tentatively, D is TRBD1 (5 bases). The germline gives CDR1 GTSNPN, CDR2 SVGIG (reference sequence). Trimming removed 1 base at V and 2 bases at J, with 8 bases between. CDR3 length: 14 residues. CDR3 nucleotides: TGTGCCTGGAGTGAGACAGTAAACACCGGGGAGCTGTTTTTT. It specifies CAWSETVNTGELFF.

This clonotype was seen a handful of times. The CDR3 bases are TGTGCCAGCAGTATTCAGATTGGGGATACGCAGTATTTT. This codes for CASSIQIGDTQYF. V gene TRBV28 combines with J gene TRBJ2-3; no definite D call. The CDR3 runs to 13 residues. V shed 5 bases and J shed 6 bases, with 12 bases lying between them. Germline CDR1 reads MDHEN; CDR2 reads SYDVKM.

This clonotype was seen repeatedly, ten times or more. This chain uses TRBV4-2 with TRBJ2-3; no firm D call. The CDR3 runs to 17 residues. V shed 0 bases and J shed 3 bases, with 16 bases lying between them. CDR1 and CDR2 from the germline V gene are LGHNA and YNFKEQ. The CDR3 sequence is CASSQDVSTRPTDTQYF. The CDR3 bases are TGTGCCAGCAGCCAAGATGTGTCCACAAGACCGACAGATACGCAGTATTTT.